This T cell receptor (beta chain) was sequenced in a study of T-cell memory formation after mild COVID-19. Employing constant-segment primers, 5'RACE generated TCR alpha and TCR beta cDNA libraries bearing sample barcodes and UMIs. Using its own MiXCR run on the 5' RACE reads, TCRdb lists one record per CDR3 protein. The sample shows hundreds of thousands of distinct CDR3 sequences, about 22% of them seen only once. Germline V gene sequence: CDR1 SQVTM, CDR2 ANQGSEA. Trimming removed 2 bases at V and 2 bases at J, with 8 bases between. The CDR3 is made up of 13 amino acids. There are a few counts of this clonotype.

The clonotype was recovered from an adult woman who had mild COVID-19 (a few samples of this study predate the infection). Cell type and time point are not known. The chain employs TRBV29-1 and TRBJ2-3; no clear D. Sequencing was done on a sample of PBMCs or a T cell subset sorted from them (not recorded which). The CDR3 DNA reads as TGCAGCGTTGAACTGGGGATCACAGATACGCAGTATTTT. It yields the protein CSVELGITDTQYF.